The sequence of this TCR beta chain was determined in a study of vaccination and CD4 T cells after COVID-19. Specified treatment: roughly 10-day PBMC culture with coronavirus spike peptide pools or control peptides (ViraFEST assay). Sequencing of the DNA from cultured CD4+ T cells was carried out with the Oncomine TCR Beta short-read assay. TCRdb processed the PCR reads anew with MiXCR; each CDR3 protein has one entry. The sample yields 11,000 to 15,000 distinct CDR3 sequences, approximately 30% seen once. J was trimmed by 1 base and V by 0 bases; bases with no gene match: 8. This CDR3 has 19 amino acids. CDR1 MNHEY and CDR2 SVGAGI come from the germline V gene. This clonotype was detected a few times. Its antigen is undetermined.

The TCR was taken from a human donor who had recovered from COVID-19. The sequenced sample was CD4+ T cells from blood, cultured in vitro, obtained after SARS-CoV-2 vaccination. V is TRBV6-5 and J is TRBJ1-6, with 8 bases that match TRBD1. The DNA for the CDR3 is TGTGCCAGCAGTTACTCGATAGGACAGGGAAGGTCCTATAATTCACCCCTCCACTTT. It translates to CASSYSIGQGRSYNSPLHF.